The 10 T cell receptor beta chains given below trace back to one sample, sequenced in a study of technical replicates of blood from several donors (dated by TCRdb to the late 2010s). Libraries were constructed by the immunoSEQ multiplex PCR assay. TCRdb took this table from immuneACCESS and kept in-frame rearrangements with V and J called. Such tables lack part of the clones; where checked against another copy, unresolved V genes explain under half of the gap, and the rest is unexplained. For this sample there are about 70,000 clones; 90% to 95% appear just once. The ten biggest clones cover 0.3% to 0.5% of the sample. The sequenced sample consisted of T cells isolated from PBMCs. These receptors were taken from a human donor in good health.

V is TRBV28 and J is TRBJ1-5, with D perhaps TRBD1 (5 bases). CDR1 is MDHEN, CDR2 SYDVKM, per germline. V lost 4 bases and J lost 9, with 10 bases in between. The CDR3 contains 12 residues. In DNA, the CDR3 is TGTGCCAGCAGTTCCAATACAGGGCCCCAGCATTTT. This translates into CASSSNTGPQHF. The full variable domain, in which reference TRBV28 and TRBJ1-5 provide the parts outside the CDR3, is DVKVTQSSRYLVKRTGEKVFLECVQDMDHENMFWYRQDPGLGLRLIYFSYDVKMKEKGDIPEGYSVSREKKERFSLILESASTNQTSMYLCASSSNTGPQHFGDGTRLSIL.

In nucleotides, the CDR3 is TGTGCCAGTAGTATAAAGGGGGCGAGGGTTCTTTACGAGCAGTACTTC. It codes for CASSIKGARVLYEQYF. The chain carries TRBV19 and TRBJ2-7; 7 bases align to TRBD1. Germline assignment: CDR1 LNHDA and CDR2 SQIVND (reference sequence). Losses at the gene ends were 2 bases for V and 4 bases for J; bases not matched to a gene: 11. The CDR3 totals 16 residues.

V gene TRBV19 combines with J gene TRBJ2-2; D possibly corresponds to TRBD2 (5 bases). The CDR3 contains 14 residues. Trimming left V 2 bases short and J 6 bases short, with 10 bases between. The germline V gene encodes CDR1 LNHDA and CDR2 SQIVND (reference sequence). CDR3 loop: CASSIIEGSGELFF. DNA for the CDR3: TGTGCCAGTAGTATAATCGAGGGTTCCGGGGAGCTGTTTTTT.

The chain carries TRBV5-6 and TRBJ2-7; D perhaps matches TRBD1 (7 bases). CDR1 is SGHDT and CDR2 is YYEEEE in the germline V gene. V was cut by 3 bases and J by 6 bases, with 10 bases left in between. The CDR3 contains 12 residues. The DNA of the CDR3 is TGTGCCAGCAGCTCAGGGGGGCTCGAGCAGTACTTC. Its translation is CASSSGGLEQYF.

This clone was recorded once. The V and J genes are TRBV27 and TRBJ2-7, with 11 bases aligning to TRBD2. Germline V CDR1 and CDR2: MNHEY, SMNVEV (reference sequence). This CDR3 comprises 15 residues. Trimming cost V 6 bases and J 4 bases; bases outside gene matches: 8. This CDR3 reads CASRTGTSGSYEQYF. CDR3 DNA: TGTGCCAGCAGGACTGGGACTAGCGGCTCTTACGAGCAGTACTTC.

The J gene is TRBJ1-1, the V gene TRBV5-4; perhaps TRBD1 as D (5 bases). Germline loops: CDR1 SGHNT, CDR2 YYREEE (reference sequence). V lost 1 base, J lost 1 base, and 11 bases lay in between. The CDR3 is made up of 15 amino acids. Written as DNA, the CDR3 is TGTGCCAGCAGCTTGCAGGGAATAAGGAACACTGAAGCTTTCTTT. This gives the protein CASSLQGIRNTEAFF.

Turning to this clone: The CDR3 ends on some other residue instead of the conserved phenylalanine or tryptophan, so this is likely a read error. The limits of the CDR3 on the DNA are not certain, so only TCRdb's listed CDR3 is given. The chain carries TRBV2 and TRBJ2-7; the table's D call TRBD2 went unverified against the DNA. The CDR3 extends over 10 residues, inclusive of both ends. CDR1 is SNHLY and CDR2 is FYNNEI in the germline V gene. The CDR3 region is CASSEVVLSL.

The chain links TRBV27 to TRBJ2-1; perhaps TRBD1 as D (6 bases). From germline, CDR1 is MNHEY and CDR2 SMNVEV (reference sequence). Trimming shortened V by 8 bases and J by 10 bases, and 12 bases separated the two germline ends. This CDR3 is 11 amino acids long. CDR3 in amino acids: CASRRGTEQFF. CDR3 bases: TGTGCCAGCCGTAGGGGGACGGAGCAGTTCTTC.

This chain connects TRBV19 to TRBJ1-1; D is ambiguous. This CDR3 is 13 amino acids long. The V and J ends lost 4 bases and 1 base respectively, with 7 bases between them. Looked up from germline, CDR1 is LNHDA and CDR2 is SQIVND (reference sequence). CDR3 sequence reads: CASSRLENTEAFF. The CDR3 DNA sequence: TGTGCCAGTAGTAGACTTGAGAACACTGAAGCTTTCTTT.

The chain is built from TRBV20-1 and TRBJ2-3, with D hard to call. CDR3 length equals 11 residues. Between the trimmed V and J ends, which lost 5 bases and 2 bases, there was a span of 5 bases. The V gene's germline CDR1 is DFQATT and CDR2 SNEGSKA (reference sequence). The CDR3 spells CSAQATDTQYF. CDR3 DNA: TGCAGTGCTCAAGCCACAGATACGCAGTATTTT.